The next 21 T cell receptor beta chains were all read from a single sample in a study of cytomegalovirus exposure and HLA in healthy donors. Primers: 60 Vbeta forward and 13 Jbeta reverse. The assay was immunoSEQ multiplex PCR, and TCRdb's table has in-frame clones only and misses some. The sample has more than 95,000 clones, under 85% seen once; the top ten hold approximately 4.3%. Sequencing used PBMCs. The receptors were gathered from a man between 50 and 59 years old in good health and CMV-seropositive.

The rearrangement joins TRBV5-8 to TRBJ2-7; D is unresolved. The CDR3 is 11 residues long. V gave up 8 bases and J gave up 3 bases, with 9 bases separating them. From germline, CDR1 is SGHTS and CDR2 YDEGEE. The CDR3 spells CASQRVYEQYF. Written as DNA, the CDR3 is TGTGCCAGTCAACGGGTCTACGAGCAGTACTTC. The full variable domain, its missing parts supplied by reference TRBV5-8 and TRBJ2-7, is EAGVTQSPTHLIKTRGQQATLRCSPISGHTSVYWYQQALGLGLQFLLWYDEGEERNRGNFPPRFSGRQFPNYSSELNVNALELEDSALYLCASQRVYEQYFGPGTRLTVT.

V gene TRBV27 combines with J gene TRBJ2-7; D is uncertain. The CDR3 covers 13 residues. V was trimmed by 6 bases and J by 1 base, leaving 10 bases between them. The V gene's germline CDR1 is MNHEY and CDR2 SMNVEV (reference sequence). The CDR3 DNA is TGTGCCAGCAGGCAGACTGATTCCTACGAGCAGTACTTC. Its protein is CASRQTDSYEQYF.

The chain carries TRBV9 and TRBJ2-1; 7 bases match TRBD2. The V gene's germline CDR1 is SGDLS and CDR2 YYNGEE. CDR3 length: 19 residues. After removal of 0 bases from V and 4 bases from J, the junction contained 16 bases not matched to a gene. For the CDR3, the DNA is TGTGCCAGCAGCGTAGAAGCCAACCTGACTAGCAGAATATACAATGAGCAGTTCTTC. Translated: CASSVEANLTSRIYNEQFF. Combining the CDR3 with reference TRBV9 and TRBJ2-1 gives the whole variable domain DSGVTQTPKHLITATGQRVTLRCSPRSGDLSVYWYQQSLDQGLQFLIQYYNGEERAKGNILERFSAQQFPDLHSELNLSSLELGDSALYFCASSVEANLTSRIYNEQFFGPGTRLTVL.

V gene TRBV9 combines with J gene TRBJ1-1, with D possibly matching TRBD1 (6 bases). Germline V gives CDR1 SGDLS, CDR2 YYNGEE. The V and J ends lost 0 bases and 7 bases respectively, with 13 bases between them. The CDR3 is 14 residues long. The CDR3 loop is CASSVAGVRGEAFF. Written as DNA, the CDR3 is TGTGCCAGCAGCGTAGCAGGGGTTAGAGGTGAAGCTTTCTTT.

The CDR3 DNA sequence: TGTGCCAGCAGCCCGTGGACTAGCGGGAGTAGTGAGACCCAGTACTTC. It yields the protein CASSPWTSGSSETQYF. V is TRBV5-8 and J is TRBJ2-5; TRBD2 matches 13 bases. The germline V gene encodes CDR1 SGHTS and CDR2 YDEGEE. After removal of 4 bases from V and 5 bases from J, the junction contained 8 bases not matched to a gene. The CDR3 loop spans 16 amino acids.

V gene TRBV15 combines with J gene TRBJ2-1; 9 positions match TRBD2. CDR3 length equals 17 residues. The germline CDR1 and CDR2 sequences are LNHNV and YYDKDF (reference sequence). Losses at the gene ends were 0 bases for V and 4 bases for J; bases not matched to a gene: 7. CDR3 nucleotides: TGTGCCACCAGCAGAGAATTAGCGGGAGTGGGATACAATGAGCAGTTCTTC. Protein sequence: CATSRELAGVGYNEQFF.

This chain joins TRBV11-2 and TRBJ2-3, with 7 bases fitting TRBD1. V trimming: 3 bases; J trimming: 4 bases; junction bases outside the gene matches: 7. Germline V lookup: CDR1 SGHAT, CDR2 FQNNGV. CDR3 size: 15 residues. The CDR3 spells CASSLTTGYADTQYF. The DNA of the CDR3 is TGTGCCAGCAGCTTGACGACAGGGTACGCAGATACGCAGTATTTT.

The chain carries TRBV11-2 and TRBJ2-2; D gene ambiguous. From germline, CDR1 is SGHAT and CDR2 FQNNGV. Between the trimmed V and J ends, which lost 6 bases and 1 base, there was a span of 6 bases. The CDR3 has 13 residues. The CDR3 protein is CASRPRNTGELFF. CDR3 DNA sequence: TGTGCCAGCAGACCCAGGAACACCGGGGAGCTGTTTTTT.

This clone was counted once. This sequence joins TRBV7-2 and TRBJ2-3, with D possibly being TRBD2 (6 bases). The CDR3 is 13 residues long. The germline V and J ends were trimmed by 1 base and 9 bases, with 11 bases remaining between them. Germline lookup yields CDR1 SGHTA and CDR2 FQGNSA. The CDR3 reads CASSLGGDGTQYF. CDR3 sequence (DNA): TGTGCCAGCAGCTTAGGGGGGGATGGGACGCAGTATTTT.

The rearrangement links TRBV18 to TRBJ2-1; 11 bases match TRBD2. V gave up 1 base and J gave up 7 bases; unmatched junction bases: 6. Germline V gene lookup returns CDR1 KGHSH and CDR2 LQKENI. This CDR3 is 16 amino acids long. CDR3 protein: CASSPLLAGVQNEQFF. CDR3 sequence (DNA): TGTGCCAGCTCACCACTACTAGCGGGAGTCCAGAATGAGCAGTTCTTC.

The genes are TRBV20-1 and TRBJ1-2; tentative D call: TRBD1 (5 bases). V was pared by 5 bases and J by 7 bases, with 11 bases between. Germline CDR1 reads DFQATT; CDR2 reads SNEGSKA (reference sequence). This CDR3 is 11 amino acids long. CDR3 nucleotides: TGCAGTGCTGTCGGGGGTGGTGGCTACACCTTC. It yields the protein CSAVGGGGYTF.

The chain joins TRBV9 to TRBJ2-1, with D perhaps TRBD1 (5 bases). This CDR3 is built from 15 residues. CDR1 and CDR2 from the germline V gene are SGDLS and YYNGEE. The germline V and J ends were trimmed by 0 bases and 8 bases, with 15 bases remaining between them. This CDR3 reads CASSVGLDLGDEQFF. Here the CDR3 DNA reads TGTGCCAGCAGCGTAGGCCTAGATTTAGGGGATGAGCAGTTCTTC.

The V call is TRBV28, the J call TRBJ2-4; D is perhaps TRBD2 (5 bases). Trimming took off 3 bases at V and 11 bases at J, with 14 bases between the two ends. This CDR3 contains 13 residues. Germline V gives CDR1 MDHEN, CDR2 SYDVKM. The CDR3 region is CASSLGSPGLQYF. The CDR3 bases are TGTGCCAGCAGTTTGGGGAGCCCAGGCCTTCAGTACTTC.

This clone occurred a few times. The chain couples TRBV28 to TRBJ2-5, with D possibly being TRBD1 (7 bases). Trimming pared 6 bases from V and 4 bases from J, leaving 24 bases between. The V gene's germline CDR1 is MDHEN and CDR2 SYDVKM. This CDR3 contains 17 residues. DNA for the CDR3: TGTGCCAGCAGCCGTGCATCAGGGGGGCCCAACATAGAGACCCAGTACTTC. This codes for CASSRASGGPNIETQYF.

The V call is TRBV5-5, the J call TRBJ2-2; TRBD1 aligns across 8 bases. From germline, CDR1 is SGHKS and CDR2 YYEKEE (reference sequence). V dropped 3 bases and J dropped 1; count of bases not matched to a gene: 5. The CDR3 loop spans 16 amino acids. As DNA, the CDR3 is TGTGCCAGCAGCTCCCAGGGGGCCCTGAACACCGGGGAGCTGTTTTTT. Translated, it gives CASSSQGALNTGELFF.

The J gene is TRBJ2-1, the V gene TRBV7-2, with 10 bases identical to TRBD2. Germline V gene sequence: CDR1 SGHTA, CDR2 FQGNSA. The CDR3 covers 16 residues. Trimming cost V 3 bases and J 6 bases; bases outside gene matches: 8. CDR3 loop: CASSLDGSSGGNEQFF. For the CDR3, the DNA is TGTGCCAGCAGCTTGGATGGTTCTAGCGGGGGCAATGAGCAGTTCTTC.

The rearrangement joins TRBV9 to TRBJ2-7; TRBD2 agrees at 9 bases. The CDR3 spans 17 residues. Per the germline V gene, CDR1 is SGDLS and CDR2 is YYNGEE. With 2 bases clipped from V and 1 base from J, the junction kept 10 bases outside the gene matches. The CDR3 loop reads CASSVYRRREGSYEQYF. The CDR3 DNA follows: TGTGCCAGCAGCGTTTACCGGAGGCGGGAGGGATCCTACGAGCAGTACTTC.

CDR3 amino acids: CASSRPQGASYEQYF. The CDR3 DNA reads TGTGCCAGCAGCCGACCACAGGGGGCCTCCTACGAGCAGTACTTC. The chain employs TRBV7-9 and TRBJ2-7; 9 bases are shared with TRBD1. Germline-derived CDR1 and CDR2 are SEHNR and FQNEAQ (reference sequence). The CDR3 has 15 amino acids. The junction had 5 bases not matched to a gene; V was cut back by 5 bases and J by 0 bases.

The chain recombines TRBV28 with TRBJ1-3; TRBD1 is a possible D gene (6 bases). V lost 4 bases to trimming and J lost 4 bases, with 17 bases between them. CDR1 and CDR2 from the germline V gene are MDHEN and SYDVKM. The CDR3 totals 16 residues. The CDR3, as DNA: TGTGCCAGCAGTTCCCCGACAGGAGCGAGGGGAAACACCATATATTTT. It encodes CASSSPTGARGNTIYF.

This chain joins TRBV29-1 and TRBJ2-5, with TRBD1 matching 10 bases. The CDR3 extends over 13 amino acids. Germline lookup yields CDR1 SQVTM and CDR2 ANQGSEA. V dropped 5 bases and J dropped 4; count of bases not matched to a gene: 4. CDR3 amino acids: CSVRQGAAETQYF. The CDR3 region has the DNA TGCAGCGTTAGACAGGGGGCGGCAGAGACCCAGTACTTC.

The chain is built from TRBV6-5 and TRBJ1-1; perhaps TRBD1 as D (6 bases). Germline V lookup: CDR1 MNHEY, CDR2 SVGAGI. Trimming removed 5 bases from V and 1 base from J, with 11 bases in between. The CDR3 is 14 residues long. As DNA, the CDR3 is TGTGCCAGCAGTGACAGGCACCAGAACACTGAAGCTTTCTTT. Its translation: CASSDRHQNTEAFF.